Presented here are 10 T cell receptor beta chains from one specimen sequenced in a study of beta chain features in type 1 diabetes. Whole-study findings and limits: Patients with Type 1 diabetes showed moderately but significantly shorter TCRB CDR3s in all four CD4+ subsets.

Of the isolated RNA, all was reverse transcribed, and so the sequenced material was expressed TCRB transcripts. The method was immunoSEQ multiplex PCR; TCRdb's version includes in-frame clones alone and lacks a portion of them. The profile shows fewer than 450,000 clones, roughly 13% of them singletons. These receptors have no known antigen. Sequenced input: naive CD4+ T cells from blood. These receptors came from a woman under 30 with type 1 diabetes.

This clone turned up a few times. As DNA, the CDR3 is TGTGCCAGCAGTCAGGACAGCTACAATCAGCCCCAGCATTTT. Translated, it gives CASSQDSYNQPQHF. The chain couples TRBV6-1 to TRBJ1-5; possible D gene TRBD1, 6 bases. Germline V gene data show CDR1 as MNHNS and CDR2 as SASEGT. CDR3 length: 14 amino acids. Trimming pared 5 bases from V and 3 bases from J, leaving 11 bases between.

The genes are TRBV28 and TRBJ1-2; 9 bases align to TRBD1. CDR3 length: 16 residues. The germline gives CDR1 MDHEN, CDR2 SYDVKM. J was trimmed by 3 bases and V by 5 bases; bases with no gene match: 10. In nucleotides, the CDR3 is TGTGCCAGCAGTGAGGGGACAGGGCGATATGACTATGGCTACACCTTC. It yields the protein CASSEGTGRYDYGYTF.

The J gene is TRBJ1-1, the V gene TRBV29-1; D remains unclear. The CDR3 length is 12 residues. Trimming took 4 bases from V and 7 from J, leaving 13 bases between them. Germline values: CDR1 SQVTM, CDR2 ANQGSEA. This CDR3 is CSVAPVPYEAFF. The CDR3 DNA reads TGCAGCGTTGCCCCCGTCCCTTATGAAGCTTTCTTT.

This clone has just one count. V is TRBV7-3 and J is TRBJ2-3; D ambiguous. Trimming took 2 bases from V and 4 from J, leaving 10 bases between them. CDR3 length: 14 residues. CDR1 SGHTA and CDR2 FQGTGA come from the germline V gene. The CDR3 sequence is CASSLAGASDTQYF. The CDR3, as DNA: TGTGCCAGCAGCTTAGCTGGTGCGTCAGATACGCAGTATTTT.

The gene calls are TRBV27 and TRBJ2-1, with 10 bases identical to TRBD2. Trimming at V came to 5 bases and at J to 6 bases, leaving 7 bases not matched to a gene. The CDR3 totals 15 residues. Germline V gene sequence: CDR1 MNHEY, CDR2 SMNVEV (reference sequence). In DNA form, the CDR3 reads TGTGCCAGCAGTAGTACTAGCGGGAATTTCAATGAGCAGTTCTTC. It codes for CASSSTSGNFNEQFF.

This clone was seen only a few times. V usage is TRBV5-1 and J usage is TRBJ2-1; weak D call: TRBD1 (6 bases). Trimming stripped 0 bases from V and 5 bases from J, with 15 bases between. The CDR3 consists of 16 residues. Germline V CDR1 and CDR2: SGHRS, YFSETQ. The DNA for the CDR3 is TGCGCCAGCAGCTTGGTTGCCTCCCCAGGGGACAATGAGCAGTTCTTC. Amino acid sequence: CASSLVASPGDNEQFF.

This clone occurred a few times. This chain joins TRBV11-2 and TRBJ2-1; D may be TRBD2 (6 bases). The CDR3 extends over 16 amino acids. V shed 4 bases and J shed 0 bases, with 13 bases lying between them. The germline CDR1 and CDR2 sequences are SGHAT and FQNNGV. In nucleotides, the CDR3 is TGTGCCAGCAGCTCGACTAGATTGGGCTCCTACAATGAGCAGTTCTTC. Translating it yields CASSSTRLGSYNEQFF.

The V call is TRBV15, the J call TRBJ2-1, with D hard to call. Germline CDR1 reads LNHNV; CDR2 reads YYDKDF (reference sequence). The CDR3 covers 14 residues. V was pared by 3 bases and J by 5 bases, with 11 bases between. CDR3 in amino acids: CATSSSARDNEQFF. The CDR3 DNA reads as TGTGCCACCAGCAGCAGCGCCCGTGACAATGAGCAGTTCTTC.

V is TRBV11-2 and J is TRBJ2-2; 7 nucleotides agree with TRBD2. Germline CDR1 SGHAT, CDR2 FQNNGV. The ends lost 1 base at V and 4 bases at J; junction bases unmatched: 9. CDR3 length equals 17 residues. CDR3 in DNA: TGTGCCAGCAGCTTAGGGGAGCGGACTAGGGCCACCGGGGAGCTGTTTTTT. This translates into CASSLGERTRATGELFF.

The J gene is TRBJ2-5, the V gene TRBV14; a possible D gene is TRBD1 (6 bases). Germline V CDR1 and CDR2: SGHDN, FVKESK. The CDR3 length is 17 residues. Deletions cut 1 base from V and 3 bases from J, with 18 bases between. CDR3 region: CASSQVPHRVWEETQYF. In DNA, the CDR3 is TGTGCCAGCAGCCAAGTCCCGCACAGGGTTTGGGAAGAGACCCAGTACTTC.